Each of the 30 T cell receptor beta chains below was sequenced from the same sample in a study of T cell responses to AZD1222 COVID-19 vaccine. Measured with immunoSEQ multiplex PCR; TCRdb has only the in-frame clones, and not every one. Here the sample spans roughly 250,000 clones, 93% being singletons. The source material was peripheral blood, sampled on day 0 of AZD1222 vaccination. These receptors were taken from an adult in good health.

V gene TRBV3-1 (or the pseudogene TRBV3-2) combines with J gene TRBJ2-5; possible D gene TRBD1, 5 bases. V lost 0 bases and J lost 0, with 8 bases in between. The length of the CDR3 is 15 residues. Germline V lookup: CDR1 LGHDT, CDR2 YNNKEL (reference sequence). As DNA, the CDR3 is TGTGCCAGCAGCCAAGATAACAGGTACCAAGAGACCCAGTACTTC. It codes for CASSQDNRYQETQYF.

The rearrangement joins TRBV11-1 to TRBJ2-1, with 12 bases that match TRBD2. CDR1 is SGHAT, CDR2 FQDESV, per germline (reference sequence). V was pared by 5 bases and J by 4 bases, with 3 bases of the junction left unmatched. The CDR3 is made up of 15 amino acids. The CDR3 reads CASSRGLAGYNEQFF. CDR3 sequence (DNA): TGTGCCAGCAGCCGAGGACTAGCGGGGTACAATGAGCAGTTCTTC.

The gene calls are TRBV6-5 and TRBJ2-7; D remains ambiguous. This CDR3 spans 13 amino acids. Trimming cost V 6 bases and J 0 bases, with 9 bases left between them. Looked up from germline, CDR1 is MNHEY and CDR2 is SVGAGI. The CDR3 DNA reads TGTGCCAGCAGATCCGGGCCCTCCTACGAGCAGTACTTC. Its protein product is CASRSGPSYEQYF.

The rearrangement joins TRBV7-9 to TRBJ2-1; unclear D gene. Germline lookup yields CDR1 SEHNR and CDR2 FQNEAQ (reference sequence). The CDR3 contains 16 residues. Trimming pared 5 bases from V and 0 bases from J, leaving 14 bases between. For the CDR3, the DNA is TGTGCCAGCAGCCCGCGAAGCTGGGGCTCCTACAATGAGCAGTTCTTC. Translating it yields CASSPRSWGSYNEQFF.

The V call is TRBV7-9, the J call TRBJ1-2; D unresolved. Looked up from germline, CDR1 is SEHNR and CDR2 is FQNEAQ (reference sequence). Trimming shortened V by 7 bases and J by 8 bases, and 17 bases separated the two germline ends. This CDR3 is 13 amino acids long. The CDR3 sequence: CASTVGSATGYTF. DNA of the CDR3: TGTGCCAGCACCGTTGGGTCAGCGACGGGCTACACCTTC. The full variable domain, in which reference TRBV7-9 and TRBJ1-2 provide the parts outside the CDR3, is DTGVSQNPRHKITKRGQNVTFRCDPISEHNRLYWYRQTLGQGPEFLTYFQNEAQLEKSRLLSDRFSAERPKGSFSTLEIQRTEQGDSAMYLCASTVGSATGYTFGSGTRLTVV.

V usage is TRBV27 and J usage is TRBJ1-3; TRBD1 matches 8 bases. CDR1 and CDR2 (germline): MNHEY, SMNVEV (reference sequence). After removal of 6 bases from V and 0 bases from J, the junction contained 1 base not matched to a gene. There are 14 residues in the CDR3. Written as DNA, the CDR3 is TGTGCCAGCAGACAGGGGGGCTCTGGAAACACCATATATTTT. This sequence encodes CASRQGGSGNTIYF.

This chain uses TRBV28 with TRBJ1-5; D gene ambiguous. Germline CDR1 and CDR2: MDHEN and SYDVKM. The V end lost 3 bases, the J end lost 3 bases, and 15 bases lay between the germline ends. The CDR3 is 16 residues long. In nucleotides, the CDR3 is TGTGCCAGCAGTTTTAGGGTCACCTACACCAATCAGCCCCAGCATTTT. It yields the protein CASSFRVTYTNQPQHF.

The CDR3 spells CASSQLTVAIGNTIYF. The DNA of the CDR3 is TGCGCCAGCAGCCAGCTCACGGTGGCAATTGGAAACACCATATATTTT. The rearrangement links TRBV4-1 to TRBJ1-3; unclear D gene. The germline gives CDR1 MGHRA, CDR2 YSYEKL. The CDR3 spans 16 residues. V was clipped by 3 bases and J by 3 bases, with 15 bases between them.

The V and J genes are TRBV6-5 and TRBJ2-1; a possible D gene is TRBD1 (6 bases). V was shortened by 7 bases and J by 5 bases, with 9 bases between the two germline ends. Germline V gives CDR1 MNHEY, CDR2 SVGAGI. CDR3 length: 12 amino acids. The CDR3 loop reads CASTYRDNEQFF. The CDR3 nucleotides read TGTGCCAGCACCTACAGGGACAATGAGCAGTTCTTC.

V is TRBV3-1 (or the pseudogene TRBV3-2) and J is TRBJ2-7, with 7 nucleotides matching TRBD2. The CDR3 runs 12 residues. The ends lost 4 bases at V and 7 bases at J; junction bases unmatched: 4. Germline CDR1 is LGHDT and CDR2 is YNNKEL (reference sequence). The CDR3 sequence is CASSPMGGEQYF. The CDR3 DNA sequence: TGTGCCAGCAGCCCGATGGGGGGGGAGCAGTACTTC.

CDR3 coding DNA: TGTGCCAGCAGTTCTCCGGGACTAGCGGGAGGATCGGCCTACGAGCAGTACTTC. Translating it yields CASSSPGLAGGSAYEQYF. The chain employs TRBV7-9 and TRBJ2-7, with TRBD2 matching over 15 bases. V lost 6 bases and J lost 2; bases outside the gene matches: 11. Germline lookup yields CDR1 SEHNR and CDR2 FQNEAQ (reference sequence). The CDR3 consists of 18 residues.

The chain has TRBV15 and TRBJ1-4, with D possibly being TRBD1 (5 bases). The length of the CDR3 is 14 residues. V was pared by 2 bases and J by 6 bases, with 10 bases between. In germline, CDR1 is LNHNV, CDR2 YYDKDF (reference sequence). CDR3 coding DNA: TGTGCCACCAGCAGATCGGGACCCTATGAAAAACTGTTTTTT. It encodes CATSRSGPYEKLFF.

V gene TRBV6-5 combines with J gene TRBJ2-2; no clear D gene. The germline V gene has CDR1 MNHEY and CDR2 SVGAGI. The CDR3 extends over 13 amino acids. With 5 bases removed from V and 3 bases from J, the gap between germline ends came to 7 bases. The CDR3 DNA reads as TGTGCCAGCAGTATTGATTACACCGGGGAGCTGTTTTTT. It yields the protein CASSIDYTGELFF.

The rearrangement joins TRBV19 to TRBJ1-5; TRBD1 is a possible D gene (6 bases). CDR3 size: 15 residues. With 2 bases removed from V and 7 bases from J, the gap between germline ends came to 15 bases. The germline CDR1 and CDR2 sequences are LNHDA and SQIVND (reference sequence). The DNA for the CDR3 is TGTGCCAGTAGTATATCGGGGGGGGGCTGGCAGCCCCAGCATTTT. Amino acids: CASSISGGGWQPQHF.

This chain connects TRBV6-5 to TRBJ2-7, with D tentatively TRBD1 or TRBD2 (6 bases each). There are 12 residues in the CDR3. The V end lost 6 bases, the J end lost 6 bases, and 12 bases lay between the germline ends. The germline V gene encodes CDR1 MNHEY and CDR2 SVGAGI. The CDR3 region is CASRLQGGEQYF. CDR3 DNA: TGTGCCAGCAGACTACAGGGAGGCGAGCAGTACTTC.

The chain recombines TRBV3-1 (or the pseudogene TRBV3-2) with TRBJ2-1; D is possibly TRBD2 (6 bases). Trimming took off 4 bases at V and 7 bases at J, with 17 bases between the two ends. The CDR3 is 15 amino acids. CDR1 is LGHDT, CDR2 YNNKEL, per germline (reference sequence). The CDR3 DNA follows: TGTGCCAGCAGCCCATCGAGACTAGGCAGAAATGAGCAGTTCTTC. This sequence encodes CASSPSRLGRNEQFF.

This chain links TRBV19 with TRBJ1-2; no clear D. Germline lookup yields CDR1 LNHDA and CDR2 SQIVND (reference sequence). Trimming cost V 5 bases and J 4 bases, with 17 bases left between them. The CDR3 runs 15 residues. The CDR3 DNA reads TGTGCCAGTAGTGTTAGGAACGGCCACTCCTATGGCTACACCTTC. It codes for CASSVRNGHSYGYTF.

The genes are TRBV30 and TRBJ2-6, with a possible D match to TRBD2 (5 bases). Trimming took off 4 bases at V and 0 bases at J, with 10 bases between the two ends. Germline CDR1 reads GTSNPN; CDR2 reads SVGIG (reference sequence). The CDR3 has 15 residues. In DNA form, the CDR3 reads TGTGCCTGGACCAACGGGGTCTCTGGGGCCAACGTCCTGACTTTC. Protein product: CAWTNGVSGANVLTF.

In its sample, this clone was seen once. The V call is TRBV2, the J call TRBJ1-5, with 7 bases identical to TRBD1. V trimming: 2 bases; J trimming: 7 bases; junction bases outside the gene matches: 8. CDR1 and CDR2 (germline): SNHLY, FYNNEI. This CDR3 contains 15 residues. The CDR3 coding sequence is TGTGCCAGCAGTGAAAGGACAGGACGTCGGCAGCCCCAGCATTTT. Residues: CASSERTGRRQPQHF. Full variable domain (missing parts from reference TRBV2 and TRBJ1-5): EPEVTQTPSHQVTQMGQEVILRCVPISNHLYFYWYRQILGQKVEFLVSFYNNEISEKSEIFDDQFSVERPDGSNFTLKIRSTKLEDSAMYFCASSERTGRRQPQHFGDGTRLSIL.

The genes are TRBV7-8 and TRBJ2-5; the match to TRBD2 covers 10 bases. The V gene's germline CDR1 is SGHVS and CDR2 FQNEAQ. Trimming took 4 bases from V and 7 from J; bases not matched to a gene: 9. The CDR3 extends over 15 amino acids. Here the CDR3 reads CASSSNSGGLGTQYF. The CDR3 DNA sequence: TGTGCCAGCAGCTCGAATAGCGGGGGGCTTGGGACCCAGTACTTC.

This CDR3 is CASGTSGSYEQYF. The CDR3 DNA sequence: TGTGCCAGTGGGACTAGCGGGAGTTACGAGCAGTACTTC. The rearrangement joins TRBV6-4 to TRBJ2-7, with 14 nucleotides matching TRBD2. After removal of 9 bases from V and 4 bases from J, the junction contained 2 bases not matched to a gene. CDR1 and CDR2 from the germline V gene are MRHNA and SNTAGT. This CDR3 is built from 13 residues.

This sequence joins TRBV27 and TRBJ2-3; D gene ambiguous. This CDR3 has 14 amino acids. CDR1 MNHEY and CDR2 SMNVEV come from the germline V gene (reference sequence). Trimming stripped 5 bases from V and 1 base from J, with 10 bases between. The CDR3 region is CASSPFRGTDTQYF. The CDR3 nucleotides read TGTGCCAGCAGTCCCTTCCGGGGCACAGATACGCAGTATTTT.

The chain couples TRBV6-4 to TRBJ2-3; D remains ambiguous. Trimming left V 2 bases short and J 4 bases short, with 10 bases between. The CDR3 contains 14 residues. CDR1 and CDR2 from the germline V gene are MRHNA and SNTAGT. CDR3 coding DNA: TGTGCCAGCAGTGACCCCTTTAGGGCAGATACGCAGTATTTT. The encoded protein is CASSDPFRADTQYF.

V gene TRBV28 combines with J gene TRBJ2-7, with D perhaps TRBD2 (7 bases). The CDR3 is made up of 13 amino acids. V was clipped by 8 bases and J by 2 bases, with 13 bases between them. Germline CDR1 and CDR2: MDHEN and SYDVKM. The CDR3 sequence is CASGRGPTYEQYF. The CDR3 DNA follows: TGTGCCAGCGGGCGGGGGCCAACCTACGAGCAGTACTTC.

The chain combines TRBV19 with TRBJ2-7, with D unclear. Germline V gene data show CDR1 as LNHDA and CDR2 as SQIVND (reference sequence). V was trimmed by 6 bases and J by 1 base, leaving 4 bases between them. This CDR3 has 11 amino acids. The CDR3 region is CASSGSYEQYF. The CDR3 DNA reads as TGTGCCAGTAGCGGGTCCTACGAGCAGTACTTC.

The chain couples TRBV2 to TRBJ1-4; 8 nucleotides align to TRBD1. Germline CDR1 is SNHLY and CDR2 is FYNNEI. The CDR3 is 13 residues long. Trimming at V came to 7 bases and at J to 6 bases, leaving 4 bases not matched to a gene. DNA for the CDR3: TGTGCCAGCACCGGACAGGGTCATGAAAAACTGTTTTTT. Protein sequence: CASTGQGHEKLFF.

This chain connects TRBV18 to TRBJ2-3; D is possibly TRBD2 (6 bases). Trimming removed 3 bases from V and 2 bases from J, with 9 bases in between. The CDR3 has 14 amino acids. Germline CDR1 and CDR2: KGHSH and LQKENI. Written as DNA, the CDR3 is TGTGCCAGCTCACCGGGACTGTCCACAGATACGCAGTATTTT. Protein: CASSPGLSTDTQYF.

J is TRBJ1-1 and V is TRBV15; D is ambiguous. The CDR3 extends over 13 amino acids. CDR1 and CDR2 (germline): LNHNV, YYDKDF (reference sequence). V lost 0 bases and J 3 bases, leaving 5 bases between the germline ends. CDR3 residues: CATSREGHTEAFF. In DNA, the CDR3 is TGTGCCACCAGCAGAGAAGGGCACACTGAAGCTTTCTTT.

CDR3 in DNA: TGTGCCATCAGTGAGGGGACAGATTTATCGGGGCGGGCGTATGGCGAGCAGTACTTC. The encoded protein is CAISEGTDLSGRAYGEQYF. J is TRBJ2-7 and V is TRBV10-3, with 7 bases fitting TRBD1. From germline, CDR1 is ENHRY and CDR2 SYGVKD. The CDR3 extends over 19 amino acids. V dropped 2 bases and J dropped 6; count of bases not matched to a gene: 22.

V and J are TRBV24-1 and TRBJ2-2, with D unresolved. CDR3 length: 15 residues. V shed 1 base and J shed 7 bases, with 12 bases lying between them. Germline-derived CDR1 and CDR2 are KGHDR and SFDVKD. CDR3: CATSDFRGRFGELFF. The CDR3 bases are TGTGCCACCAGTGATTTCAGAGGCCGCTTCGGGGAGCTGTTTTTT.